At least ten counts were recorded for the clone carrying this T cell receptor (beta chain). Its antigen is unknown. Specified time point: pre-sensitization, week 0. This sample's treatment: therapeutic diphenylcyclopropenone sensitization with weekly scalp DPC. In every case, blood was obtained before the patch test was applied. The data are from a study of human T cells and chemical hapten exposure. Whole-study context: Alopecia areata, totalis or universalis affected patients, mainly female. Study-level points and caveats: Once DPC sensitization occurred, TCRs above 1 in 1000 frequency showed no change. Expanded TCRs made up significantly more big CDR3 similarity clusters than controls did.

Between the trimmed V and J ends, which lost 6 bases and 3 bases, there was a span of 12 bases. CDR3 length: 14 amino acids. Germline V gene sequence: CDR1 SEHNR, CDR2 FQNEAQ (reference sequence). TCRdb re-called the RACE reads through MiXCR, storing one row per CDR3 protein. The sample has under 300,000 distinct CDR3 sequences, approximately 7.5% seen once. The chain combines TRBV7-9 with TRBJ2-1; a possible D gene is TRBD1 (5 bases). Sequenced material: whole blood, taken in connection with sensitization to the hapten diphenylcyclopropenone (DPC). This receptor was identified in a man younger than 35 with alopecia areata. Some clones in this sample may be carry-over from other donors' samples. DNA for the CDR3: TGTGCCAGCAGTCTTTCTGACAGCTACAATGAGCAGTTCTTC. It is translated as CASSLSDSYNEQFF.